These 7 T cell receptor beta chains originate from one sample sequenced in a study of blood T cell repertoires in COVID-19. TCRdb's table, derived via immunoSEQ multiplex PCR, lists solely in-frame clones and lacks some. The data show fewer than 40,000 clones, with roughly nine tenths seen just once and 9.9% held by the top ten. The specimen sequenced was peripheral blood. The receptors derive from a human donor with active COVID-19. The donor label of this sample is uncertain.

The table lists this clone with a count of one. V is TRBV28 and J is TRBJ2-7, with TRBD2 matching 10 bases. The length of the CDR3 is 18 residues. CDR1 MDHEN and CDR2 SYDVKM come from the germline V gene. Trimming took 5 bases from V and 3 from J; bases not matched to a gene: 16. CDR3 sequence reads: CASSGPGTPTSGVYEQYF. In nucleotides, the CDR3 is TGTGCCAGCAGTGGCCCGGGAACCCCAACTAGCGGGGTCTACGAGCAGTACTTC.

The chain uses TRBV30 and TRBJ2-3; the D is unclear. This CDR3 is built from 15 residues. V was pared by 0 bases and J by 3 bases, with 13 bases between. The V gene's germline CDR1 is GTSNPN and CDR2 SVGIG (reference sequence). Written as DNA, the CDR3 is TGTGCCTGGAGTGTACGCAGGCAGACGACAGATACGCAGTATTTT. Protein product: CAWSVRRQTTDTQYF.

This clone was detected once. J is TRBJ2-5 and V is TRBV5-4, with a tentative D call TRBD2 (5 bases). Trimming cost V 1 base and J 3 bases, with 7 bases left between them. This CDR3 spans 13 amino acids. Germline CDR1 is SGHNT and CDR2 is YYREEE (reference sequence). The CDR3 DNA reads TGTGCCAGCAGCTTGCCGGGGAAAGAGACCCAGTACTTC. It translates to CASSLPGKETQYF.

The chain carries TRBV29-1 and TRBJ2-1, with D maybe TRBD1 (6 bases). Germline CDR1 and CDR2: SQVTM and ANQGSEA. This CDR3 is 12 amino acids long. The V end was cut by 5 bases, the J end by 2 bases, with 7 bases between. The CDR3 region is CSVNRAYNEQFF. The CDR3 region has the DNA TGCAGCGTTAACAGGGCCTACAATGAGCAGTTCTTC.

V is TRBV3-1 (or the pseudogene TRBV3-2) and J is TRBJ2-7; D is unclear. This CDR3 region has 13 residues. Germline V CDR1 and CDR2: LGHDT, YNNKEL (reference sequence). Trimming shortened V by 0 bases and J by 3 bases, and 6 bases separated the two germline ends. The CDR3 DNA is TGTGCCAGCAGCCAAGATACAATCTACGAGCAGTACTTC. Protein product: CASSQDTIYEQYF.

The chain uses TRBV4-1 and TRBJ2-7, with 8 nucleotides matching TRBD2. Germline CDR1 reads MGHRA; CDR2 reads YSYEKL. After removal of 0 bases from V and 3 bases from J, the junction contained 7 bases not matched to a gene. This CDR3 has 16 amino acids. CDR3 residues: CASSQDVGSGVYEQYF. CDR3 in DNA: TGCGCCAGCAGCCAAGATGTTGGTAGCGGGGTCTACGAGCAGTACTTC.

The chain links TRBV5-4 to TRBJ2-1, with 11 bases identical to TRBD2. This CDR3 contains 16 residues. Trimming removed 4 bases from V and 4 bases from J; junction bases left unmatched: 7. Germline V gene data show CDR1 as SGHNT and CDR2 as YYREEE (reference sequence). CDR3 loop: CASSSPGTSGYNEQFF. CDR3 nucleotides: TGTGCCAGCAGCAGCCCCGGGACTAGCGGTTACAATGAGCAGTTCTTC.